These T cell receptor beta chains were read from a single sample in a study of T cell responses to AZD1222 COVID-19 vaccine. Data came from immunoSEQ multiplex PCR; TCRdb stores just in-frame clones and leaves some out. The data show 65,000 to 85,000 clones, 84% seen once. Source: peripheral blood, taken on day 0 of AZD1222 vaccination. These receptors originate from an adult in good health. Each CDR3 is given with its conserved first and last residue. D genes are given only for firm matches. The listing skips clone size in some rows; elsewhere it reads once, few, many or a size class.

D gene,J gene,clone size,V gene,CDR3 DNA,CDR3 protein
TRBD2,TRBJ2-3,-,TRBV3-1/TRBV3-2,TGTGCCAGCAGCCACCCCCTTCGAGCGGGGGGCTGGGATACGCAGTATTTT,CASSHPLRAGGWDTQYF
TRBD2,TRBJ2-1,once,TRBV27,TGTGCCAGCAGTCCTATACCGGGACTAGCGGACTACAATGAGCAGTTCTTC,CASSPIPGLADYNEQFF
-,TRBJ1-3,-,TRBV19,TGTGCCAGTAGTACCTACGACGGCTCTGGAAACACCATATATTTT,CASSTYDGSGNTIYF
-,TRBJ1-1,-,TRBV24-1,TGTGCCACCAGTGTTGGGGGGCCGGTTGATCCTGAAGCTTTCTTT,CATSVGGPVDPEAFF
-,TRBJ1-5,-,TRBV7-9,TGTGCCAGCACCTCGGACCGTAGCAATCAGCCCCAGCATTTT,CASTSDRSNQPQHF
TRBD2,TRBJ2-4,few,TRBV6-5,TGTGCCAGCAGCCGGCAGCGGGGGGAAAACATTCAGTACTTC,CASSRQRGENIQYF
-,TRBJ2-6,-,TRBV5-1,TGCGCCAGCAGCGGAGACAGGCCTGGGGCCAACGTCCTGACTTTC,CASSGDRPGANVLTF
-,TRBJ1-2,-,TRBV7-8,TGTGCCAGCAGCTTAGTTGGGGCCAGTGGGGATGGCTACACCTTC,CASSLVGASGDGYTF
TRBD1,TRBJ2-7,-,TRBV6-5,TGTGCCAGCAGCCGGACAGGGGGGGGCCCCTACGAGCAGTACTTC,CASSRTGGGPYEQYF
-,TRBJ1-2,-,TRBV27,TGTGCCAGCAGTTTATCACCACCCCACTATGGCTACACCTTC,CASSLSPPHYGYTF
-,TRBJ1-2,-,TRBV5-5,TGTGCCAGCAGCCCGAGTGGGGGCGGCTACACCTTC,CASSPSGGGYTF
-,TRBJ2-1,-,TRBV9,TGTGCCAGCACCTCTGACGGACTTTCCTACAATGAGCAGTTCTTC,CASTSDGLSYNEQFF
-,TRBJ1-2,-,TRBV30,TGTGCCTGGACCCGTTTGCTAGGGGGCTATGGCTACACCTTC,CAWTRLLGGYGYTF